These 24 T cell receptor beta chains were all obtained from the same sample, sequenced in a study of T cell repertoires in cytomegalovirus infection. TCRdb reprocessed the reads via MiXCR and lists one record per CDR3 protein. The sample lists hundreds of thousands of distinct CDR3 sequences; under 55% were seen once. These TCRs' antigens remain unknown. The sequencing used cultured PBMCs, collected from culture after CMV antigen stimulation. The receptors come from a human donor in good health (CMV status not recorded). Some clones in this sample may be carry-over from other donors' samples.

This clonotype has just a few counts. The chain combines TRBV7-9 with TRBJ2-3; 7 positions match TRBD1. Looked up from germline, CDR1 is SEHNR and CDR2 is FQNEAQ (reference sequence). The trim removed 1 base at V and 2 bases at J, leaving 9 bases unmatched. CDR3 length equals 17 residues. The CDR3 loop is CASSLGWTGTYTDTQYF. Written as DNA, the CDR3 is TGTGCCAGCAGCTTAGGATGGACAGGAACCTACACAGATACGCAGTATTTT.

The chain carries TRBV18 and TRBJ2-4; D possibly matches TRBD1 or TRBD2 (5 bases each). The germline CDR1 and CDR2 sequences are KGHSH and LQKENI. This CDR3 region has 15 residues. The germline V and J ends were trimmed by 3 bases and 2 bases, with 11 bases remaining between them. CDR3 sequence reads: CASSPTRGTKNIQYF. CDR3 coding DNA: TGTGCCAGCTCACCTACTAGGGGTACCAAAAACATTCAGTACTTC.

Here the CDR3 reads CSASFGQGYGYTF. The CDR3 nucleotides are TGCAGTGCTAGTTTTGGGCAGGGGTATGGCTACACCTTC. The chain has TRBV20-1 and TRBJ1-2, with D possibly matching TRBD1 (6 bases). Trimming removed 3 bases from V and 5 bases from J, with 13 bases in between. Germline lookup yields CDR1 DFQATT and CDR2 SNEGSKA (reference sequence). CDR3 length: 13 residues.

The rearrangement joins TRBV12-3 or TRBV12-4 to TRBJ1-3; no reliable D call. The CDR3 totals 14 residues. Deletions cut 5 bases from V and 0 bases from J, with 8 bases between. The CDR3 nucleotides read TGTGCCAGCAGTATCAGCAGCTCTGGAAACACCATATATTTT. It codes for CASSISSSGNTIYF.

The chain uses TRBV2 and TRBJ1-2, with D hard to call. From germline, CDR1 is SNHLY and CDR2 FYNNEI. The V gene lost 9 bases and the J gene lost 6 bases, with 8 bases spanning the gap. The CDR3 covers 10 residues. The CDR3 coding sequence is TGTGCCAGTTTCCGAGATGGCTACACCTTC. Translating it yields CASFRDGYTF.

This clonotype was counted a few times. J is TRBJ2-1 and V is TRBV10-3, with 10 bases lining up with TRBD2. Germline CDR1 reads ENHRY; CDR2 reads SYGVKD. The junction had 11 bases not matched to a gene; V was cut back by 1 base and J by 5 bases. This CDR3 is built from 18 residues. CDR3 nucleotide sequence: TGTGCCATCAGTGAGTTCCCGGCCGGGACTAGCGCCCACAATGAGCAGTTCTTC. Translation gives CAISEFPAGTSAHNEQFF.

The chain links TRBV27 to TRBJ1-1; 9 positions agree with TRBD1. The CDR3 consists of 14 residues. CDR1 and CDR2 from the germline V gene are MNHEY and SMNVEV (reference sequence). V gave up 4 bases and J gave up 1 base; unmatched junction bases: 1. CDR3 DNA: TGTGCCAGCAGTTGGGACAGGGCGAACACTGAAGCTTTCTTT. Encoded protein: CASSWDRANTEAFF.

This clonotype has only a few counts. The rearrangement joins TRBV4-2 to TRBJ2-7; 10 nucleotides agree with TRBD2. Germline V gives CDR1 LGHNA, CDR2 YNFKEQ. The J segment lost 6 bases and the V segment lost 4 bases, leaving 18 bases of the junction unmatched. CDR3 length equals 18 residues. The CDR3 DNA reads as TGTGCCAGCAGCCTGCTCAGCGGGGGGGCCATTACCCACGCCGAGCAGTACTTC. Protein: CASSLLSGGAITHAEQYF.

The CDR3 is CASRGDDNEQFF. CDR3 sequence (DNA): TGTGCCAGCAGAGGGGACGACAATGAGCAGTTCTTC. This sequence joins TRBV6-1 and TRBJ2-1, with D perhaps given as TRBD1 or TRBD2 (5 bases each). Per the germline V gene, CDR1 is MNHNS and CDR2 is SASEGT. The CDR3 spans 12 residues. The V and J ends lost 6 bases and 5 bases respectively, with 8 bases between them.

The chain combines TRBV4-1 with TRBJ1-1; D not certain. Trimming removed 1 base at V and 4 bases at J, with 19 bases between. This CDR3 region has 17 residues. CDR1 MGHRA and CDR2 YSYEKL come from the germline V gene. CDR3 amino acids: CASSQGRLRKRLTEAFF. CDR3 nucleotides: TGCGCCAGCAGCCAAGGAAGGCTAAGAAAAAGACTCACTGAAGCTTTCTTT.

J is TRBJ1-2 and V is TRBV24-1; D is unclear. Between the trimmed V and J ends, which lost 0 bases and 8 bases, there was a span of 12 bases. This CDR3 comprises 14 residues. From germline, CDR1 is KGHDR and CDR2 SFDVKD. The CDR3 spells CATSDLSIARGYTF. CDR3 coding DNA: TGTGCCACCAGTGATTTGTCAATAGCGCGAGGCTACACCTTC.

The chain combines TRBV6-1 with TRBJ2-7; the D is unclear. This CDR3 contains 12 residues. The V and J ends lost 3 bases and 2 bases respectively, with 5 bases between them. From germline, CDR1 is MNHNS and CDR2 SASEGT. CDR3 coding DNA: TGTGCCAGCAGTGACAGCCCCTACGAGCAGTACTTC. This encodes CASSDSPYEQYF.

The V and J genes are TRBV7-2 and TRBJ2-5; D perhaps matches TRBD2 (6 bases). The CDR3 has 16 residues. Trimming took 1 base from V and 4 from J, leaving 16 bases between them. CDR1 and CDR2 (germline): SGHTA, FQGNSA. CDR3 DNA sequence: TGTGCCAGCAGCTTAGGAGCGGGTTGGTACGGAGAGACCCAGTACTTC. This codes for CASSLGAGWYGETQYF.

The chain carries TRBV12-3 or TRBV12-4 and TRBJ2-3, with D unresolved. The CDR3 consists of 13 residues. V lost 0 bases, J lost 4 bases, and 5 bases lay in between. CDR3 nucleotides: TGTGCCAGCAGTTTAGCTATCTCAGATACGCAGTATTTT. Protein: CASSLAISDTQYF.

The CDR3 protein is CASSSPGGGANEKLFF. The CDR3 DNA reads TGTGCCAGCAGCTCGCCGGGCGGAGGGGCCAATGAAAAACTGTTTTTT. This sequence joins TRBV7-9 and TRBJ1-4; tentative D call: TRBD1 (5 bases). Germline CDR1 reads SEHNR; CDR2 reads FQNEAQ (reference sequence). The V and J ends lost 4 bases and 5 bases respectively, with 17 bases between them. This CDR3 has 16 residues.

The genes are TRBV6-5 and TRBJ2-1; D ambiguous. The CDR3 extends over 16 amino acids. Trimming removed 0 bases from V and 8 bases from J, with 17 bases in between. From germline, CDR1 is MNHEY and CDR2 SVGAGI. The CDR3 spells CASSYSMVEGFDEQFF. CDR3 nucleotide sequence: TGTGCCAGCAGTTACTCAATGGTAGAAGGGTTCGATGAGCAGTTCTTC.

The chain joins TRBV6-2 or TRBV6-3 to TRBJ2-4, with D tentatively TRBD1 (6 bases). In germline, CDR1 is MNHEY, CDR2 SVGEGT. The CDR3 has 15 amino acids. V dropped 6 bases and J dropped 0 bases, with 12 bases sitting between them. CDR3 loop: CASRRPGQAKNIQYF. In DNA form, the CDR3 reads TGTGCCAGCAGGCGTCCGGGACAAGCCAAAAACATTCAGTACTTC.

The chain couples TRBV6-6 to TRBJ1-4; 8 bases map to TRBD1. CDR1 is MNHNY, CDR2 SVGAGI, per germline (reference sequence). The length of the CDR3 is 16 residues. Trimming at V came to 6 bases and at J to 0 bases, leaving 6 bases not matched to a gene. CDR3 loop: CASRPGQGATNEKLFF. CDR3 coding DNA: TGTGCCAGCAGACCTGGACAGGGTGCAACTAATGAAAAACTGTTTTTT.

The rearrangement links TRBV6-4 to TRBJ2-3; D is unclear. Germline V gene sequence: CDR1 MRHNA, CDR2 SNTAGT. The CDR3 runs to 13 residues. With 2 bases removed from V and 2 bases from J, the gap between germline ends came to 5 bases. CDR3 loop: CASSDVHTDTQYF. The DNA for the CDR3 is TGTGCCAGCAGTGACGTTCACACAGATACGCAGTATTTT.

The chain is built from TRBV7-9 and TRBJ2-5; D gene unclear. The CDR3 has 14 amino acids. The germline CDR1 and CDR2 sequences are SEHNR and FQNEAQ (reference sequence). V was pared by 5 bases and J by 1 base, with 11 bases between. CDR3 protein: CASSPTRLQETQYF. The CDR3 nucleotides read TGTGCCAGCAGCCCTACACGACTCCAAGAGACCCAGTACTTC.

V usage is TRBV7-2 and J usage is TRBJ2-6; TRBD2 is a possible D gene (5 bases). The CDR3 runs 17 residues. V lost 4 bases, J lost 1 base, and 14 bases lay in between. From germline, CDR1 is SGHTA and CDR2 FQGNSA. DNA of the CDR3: TGTGCCAGCAGCTCCGGAGGCCCTGGGTCTGGGGCCAACGTCCTGACTTTC. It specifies CASSSGGPGSGANVLTF.

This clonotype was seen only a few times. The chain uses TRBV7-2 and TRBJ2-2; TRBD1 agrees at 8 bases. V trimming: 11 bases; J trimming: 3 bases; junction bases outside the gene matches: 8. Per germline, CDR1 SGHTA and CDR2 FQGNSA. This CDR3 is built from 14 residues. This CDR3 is CAVRQGTYTGELFF. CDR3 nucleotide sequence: TGTGCCGTCCGACAGGGGACCTACACCGGGGAGCTGTTTTTT.

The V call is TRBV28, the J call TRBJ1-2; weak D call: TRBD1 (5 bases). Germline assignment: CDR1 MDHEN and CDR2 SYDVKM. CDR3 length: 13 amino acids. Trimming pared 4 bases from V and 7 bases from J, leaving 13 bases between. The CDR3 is CASSSLQGGGYTF. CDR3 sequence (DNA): TGTGCCAGCAGTTCCCTCCAGGGAGGTGGCTACACCTTC.

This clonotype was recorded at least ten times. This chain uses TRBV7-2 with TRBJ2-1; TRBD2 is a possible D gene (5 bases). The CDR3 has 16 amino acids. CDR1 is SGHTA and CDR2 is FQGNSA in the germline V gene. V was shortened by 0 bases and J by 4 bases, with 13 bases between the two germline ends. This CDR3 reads CASSLAVHSGYNEQFF. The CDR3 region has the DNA TGTGCCAGCAGCTTAGCGGTTCATTCGGGGTACAATGAGCAGTTCTTC. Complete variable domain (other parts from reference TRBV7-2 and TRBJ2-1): GAGVSQSPSNKVTEKGKDVELRCDPISGHTALYWYRQSLGQGLEFLIYFQGNSAPDKSGLPSDRFSAERTGGSVSTLTIQRTQQEDSAVYLCASSLAVHSGYNEQFFGPGTRLTVL.